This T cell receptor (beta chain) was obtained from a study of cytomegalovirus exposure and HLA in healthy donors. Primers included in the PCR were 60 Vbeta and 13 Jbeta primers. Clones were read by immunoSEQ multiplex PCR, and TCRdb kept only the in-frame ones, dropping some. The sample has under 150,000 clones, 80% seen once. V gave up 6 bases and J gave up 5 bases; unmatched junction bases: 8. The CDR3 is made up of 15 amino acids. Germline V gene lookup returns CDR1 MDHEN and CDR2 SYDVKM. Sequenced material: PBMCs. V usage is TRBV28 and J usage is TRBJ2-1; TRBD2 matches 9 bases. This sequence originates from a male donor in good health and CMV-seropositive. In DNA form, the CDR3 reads TGTGCCAGCAGAGAGACTTCTAGCGGGAACAATGAGCAGTTCTTC. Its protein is CASRETSSGNNEQFF.